This T cell receptor (beta chain) was captured by sequencing in a study of beta chain features in type 1 diabetes. A heparinised blood draw that averaged about 120 mL was obtained once from each donor. Every sorted population was more than 95% pure. Deletions cut 0 bases from V and 16 bases from J, with 19 bases between. The CDR3 is made up of 14 amino acids. Germline assignment: CDR1 LGHNA and CDR2 YSLEER. Points from the study as a whole: Type 1 diabetes patients had VDJ junctions that carried fewer insertions and more deletions.

As regards this clone: As yet, its antigen is unknown.

The sequenced template was cDNA made from the entire isolated RNA. Profiling relied on immunoSEQ multiplex PCR, and the TCRdb table lists in-frame clones only, not all of them. The sample holds 450,000 or so clones, 10% to 12% seen once. Sample: naive CD4+ T cells from blood. The gene calls are TRBV4-3 and TRBJ2-4, with D unclear. The TCR was taken from a woman aged 18-29 years in good health. The CDR3 here is CASSQEVGSVANYF. DNA for the CDR3: TGCGCCAGCAGCCAAGAAGTGGGTTCCGTGGCAAATTACTTC.